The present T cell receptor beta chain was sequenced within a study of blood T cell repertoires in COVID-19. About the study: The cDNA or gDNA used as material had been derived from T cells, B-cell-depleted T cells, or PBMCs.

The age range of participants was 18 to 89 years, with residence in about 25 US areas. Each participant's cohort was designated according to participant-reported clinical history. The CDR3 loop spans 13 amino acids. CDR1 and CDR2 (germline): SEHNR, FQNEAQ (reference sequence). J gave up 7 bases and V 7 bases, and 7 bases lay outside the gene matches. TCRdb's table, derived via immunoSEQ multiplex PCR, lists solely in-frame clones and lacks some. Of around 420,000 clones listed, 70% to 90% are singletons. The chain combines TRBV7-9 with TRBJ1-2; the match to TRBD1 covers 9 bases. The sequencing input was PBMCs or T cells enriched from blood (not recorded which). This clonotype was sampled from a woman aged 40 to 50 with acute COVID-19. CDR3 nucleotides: TGTGCCAGCACCCGGGACAGGGAATCTGGCTACACCTTC. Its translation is CASTRDRESGYTF.